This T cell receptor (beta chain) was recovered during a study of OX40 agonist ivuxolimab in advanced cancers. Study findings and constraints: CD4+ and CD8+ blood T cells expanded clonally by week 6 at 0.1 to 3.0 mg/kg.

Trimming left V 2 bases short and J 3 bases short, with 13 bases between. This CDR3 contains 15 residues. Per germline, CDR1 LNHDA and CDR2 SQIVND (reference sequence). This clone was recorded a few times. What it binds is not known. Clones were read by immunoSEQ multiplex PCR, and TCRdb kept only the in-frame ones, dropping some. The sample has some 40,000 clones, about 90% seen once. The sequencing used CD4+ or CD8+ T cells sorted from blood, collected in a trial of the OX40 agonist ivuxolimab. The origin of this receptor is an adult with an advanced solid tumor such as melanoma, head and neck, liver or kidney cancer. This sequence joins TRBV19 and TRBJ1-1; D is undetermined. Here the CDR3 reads CASSILGNRDTEAFF. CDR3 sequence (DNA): TGTGCCAGTAGTATACTTGGGAATCGAGACACTGAAGCTTTCTTT.